Each of the 5 T cell receptor beta chains below was sequenced from the same sample in a study of T cell changes during pregnancy in multiple sclerosis. Sequencing was performed with immunoSEQ multiplex PCR; in TCRdb, only in-frame clones are kept and a portion is missing. The sample comprises 60,000 to 85,000 clones, 80% to 95% of which are singletons, and 2% to 2.5% rests with the top ten. The sample in question was peripheral blood, obtained in the first trimester of pregnancy. The receptors here all came from a female donor with multiple sclerosis, enrolled in a pregnancy study.

The rearrangement uses TRBV27 and TRBJ1-5; 8 bases are a match to TRBD1. The CDR3 spans 18 residues. V shed 6 bases and J 1 base; nucleotides not matched to a gene: 14. CDR1 is MNHEY and CDR2 is SMNVEV in the germline V gene (reference sequence). The chain's CDR3 is CASSIYGQGQYSNQPQHF. CDR3 DNA sequence: TGTGCCAGCAGCATATACGGACAGGGACAATACAGCAATCAGCCCCAGCATTTT.

The V gene is TRBV28, the J gene TRBJ2-3; TRBD2 matches 9 bases. V shed 6 bases, J shed 0 bases, and the junction held 4 bases outside the gene matches. Germline CDR1 is MDHEN and CDR2 is SYDVKM. The CDR3 runs 15 residues. CDR3 protein: CASSGSGRSTDTQYF. As DNA, the CDR3 is TGTGCCAGCAGCGGGAGCGGGAGGAGCACAGATACGCAGTATTTT.

The chain combines TRBV6-1 with TRBJ2-3, with D possibly matching TRBD2 (6 bases). The germline V and J ends were trimmed by 0 bases and 3 bases, with 13 bases remaining between them. The CDR3 sequence is 16 residues long. Germline values: CDR1 MNHNS, CDR2 SASEGT. The CDR3 DNA sequence: TGTGCCAGCAGTGAAGCCGGAGGGGCGCGGACAGATACGCAGTATTTT. Translated: CASSEAGGARTDTQYF.

The V gene is TRBV27, the J gene TRBJ1-1, with D hard to call. The CDR3 length is 15 residues. Germline CDR1 and CDR2: MNHEY and SMNVEV (reference sequence). V gave up 0 bases and J gave up 0 bases, with 8 bases separating them. The CDR3 spells CASSLSRSVNTEAFF. The CDR3 DNA sequence: TGTGCCAGCAGTTTATCACGATCAGTGAACACTGAAGCTTTCTTT.

This clone has only one observation. J is TRBJ2-1 and V is TRBV11-3; 11 nucleotides line up with TRBD2. The CDR3 has 15 residues. After removal of 6 bases from V and 0 bases from J, the junction contained 1 base not matched to a gene. Germline lookup yields CDR1 SGHNT and CDR2 YENEEA. CDR3: CASSTSGSSYNEQFF. Written as DNA, the CDR3 is TGTGCCAGCAGTACTAGCGGGAGCTCCTACAATGAGCAGTTCTTC.